Listed below are T cell receptor beta chains from one sample, sequenced in a study of shared clonotypes between healthy human individuals. Profiling relied on immunoSEQ multiplex PCR, and the TCRdb table lists in-frame clones only, not all of them. The sample has some 1,900,000 clones, less than 95% seen once. The sequencing input was naive CD8+ T cells sorted from blood. The receptors originated from a young man in good health. Both conserved end residues are trimmed from each CDR3. The order of the fields is V gene, CDR3 protein.

>TRBV6-1
ASNTGTTAYNEQF
>TRBV2
ASSEGGVDTQY
>TRBV5-6
ASSLEANTEAF
>TRBV28
ASSTPGESSYNEQF
>TRBV11-2
ASSLLVTYNEQF
>TRBV2
ASSETYTDTQY
>TRBV15
ATSRVSQNTEAF
>TRBV2
ASSEGLRATYEQY
>TRBV27
ASSAQGAQETQY
>TRBV18
ASSPGSYEQY
>TRBV9
ASRDGSSGELF
>TRBV7-9
ASSDTGVLYNEQF
>TRBV30
ACDRSRDEQF
>TRBV28
ASSYTQGADYGYT
>TRBV6-6
ASTPSAGEAF
>TRBV18
AGPGTFYEQY
>TRBV11-2
ASSLGASGSYEQY
>TRBV11-1
ASSTTLEETQY
>TRBV11-2
ASSLGVSGGYT
>TRBV5-6
ASSALAGGGTDTQY
>TRBV7-9
ASRPDVSYEQY
>TRBV28
ASRLGQGKLTSNTEAF
>TRBV9
ASSVTGQENTEAF
>TRBV28
ASSLYPGTVQETQY
>TRBV6-6
ASSYPPRGTDTQY
>TRBV7-8
ASSSLWGADEQF
>TRBV27
ASSPSQGPYNSPLH
>TRBV6-5
ASSYLGQSYEQY
>TRBV2
ASSGDTSSYEQY
>TRBV6-4
ASSDSGRGEAF
>TRBV9
ASSARWHQDTDTQY
>TRBV4-1
ASSHRTGAYNEQF
>TRBV4-1
ASSQAGLNTGELF
>TRBV10-2
ASSPSGSAYEQY
>TRBV6-5
ASSPRGLQETQY
>TRBV7-9
ASSLPVGQSSSYEQY
>TRBV6-5
ASSPDRIEAF
>TRBV7-9
ASSSTTLDYEQY
>TRBV5-6
ASSLVDSLYNEQF
>TRBV7-8
ASSNGLAGGKANEQF
>TRBV29-1
SVVPRGEGLYNEQF
>TRBV29-1
SVEDRAGLNTGELF
>TRBV5-1
ASSLDDSNYEQY
>TRBV30
AWSVPNRGPYEQY
>TRBV9
ASSITGQGYT
>TRBV6-5
ASSYGVGTEAF